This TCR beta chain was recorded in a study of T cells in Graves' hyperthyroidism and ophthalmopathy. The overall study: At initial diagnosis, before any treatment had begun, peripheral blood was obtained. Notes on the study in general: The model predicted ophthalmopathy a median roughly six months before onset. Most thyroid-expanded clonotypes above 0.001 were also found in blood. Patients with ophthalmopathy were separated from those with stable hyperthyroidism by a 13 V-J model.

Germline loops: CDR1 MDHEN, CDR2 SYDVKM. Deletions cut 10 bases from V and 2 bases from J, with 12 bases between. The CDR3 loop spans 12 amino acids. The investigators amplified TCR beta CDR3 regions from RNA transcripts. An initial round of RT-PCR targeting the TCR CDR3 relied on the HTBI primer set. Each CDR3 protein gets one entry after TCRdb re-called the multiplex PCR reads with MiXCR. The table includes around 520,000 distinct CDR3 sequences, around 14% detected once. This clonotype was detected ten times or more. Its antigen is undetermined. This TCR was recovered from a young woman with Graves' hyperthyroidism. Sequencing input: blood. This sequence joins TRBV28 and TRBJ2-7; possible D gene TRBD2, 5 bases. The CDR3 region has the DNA TGTGCCACCTTACGAGGGACCTACGAGCAGTACTTC. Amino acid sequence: CATLRGTYEQYF.